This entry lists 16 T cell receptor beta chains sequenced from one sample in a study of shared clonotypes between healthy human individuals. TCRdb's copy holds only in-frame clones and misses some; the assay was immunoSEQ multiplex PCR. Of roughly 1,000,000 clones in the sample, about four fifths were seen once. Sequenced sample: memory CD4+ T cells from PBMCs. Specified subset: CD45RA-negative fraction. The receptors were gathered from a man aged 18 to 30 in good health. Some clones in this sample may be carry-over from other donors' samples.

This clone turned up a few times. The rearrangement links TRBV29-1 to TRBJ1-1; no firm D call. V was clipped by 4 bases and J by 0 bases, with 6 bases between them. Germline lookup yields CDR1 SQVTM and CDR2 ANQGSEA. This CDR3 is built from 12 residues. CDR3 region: CSVATLNTEAFF. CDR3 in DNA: TGCAGCGTTGCCACCTTGAACACTGAAGCTTTCTTT. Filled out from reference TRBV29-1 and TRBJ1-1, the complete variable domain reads SAVISQKPSRDICQRGTSLTIQCQVDSQVTMMFWYRQQPGQSLTLIATANQGSEATYESGFVIDKFPISRPNLTFSTLTVSNMSPEDSSIYLCSVATLNTEAFFGQGTRLTVV.

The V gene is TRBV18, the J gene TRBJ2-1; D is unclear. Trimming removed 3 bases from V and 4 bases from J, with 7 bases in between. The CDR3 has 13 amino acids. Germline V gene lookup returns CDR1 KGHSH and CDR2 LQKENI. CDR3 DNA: TGTGCCAGCTCACCTTCCCATTACAATGAGCAGTTCTTC. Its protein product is CASSPSHYNEQFF.

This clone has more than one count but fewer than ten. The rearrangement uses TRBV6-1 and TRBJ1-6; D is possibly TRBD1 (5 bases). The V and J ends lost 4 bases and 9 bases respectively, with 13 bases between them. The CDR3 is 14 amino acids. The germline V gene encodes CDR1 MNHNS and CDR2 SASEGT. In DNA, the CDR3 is TGTGCCAGCAGTGCGGGACCCTCTTTTTCACCCCTCCACTTT. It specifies CASSAGPSFSPLHF.

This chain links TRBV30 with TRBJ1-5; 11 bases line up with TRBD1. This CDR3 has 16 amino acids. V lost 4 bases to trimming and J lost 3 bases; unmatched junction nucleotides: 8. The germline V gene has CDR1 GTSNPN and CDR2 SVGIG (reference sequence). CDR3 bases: TGTGCCTGGACCTCCATGGGACAGGGGGTCAATCAGCCCCAGCATTTT. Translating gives CAWTSMGQGVNQPQHF.

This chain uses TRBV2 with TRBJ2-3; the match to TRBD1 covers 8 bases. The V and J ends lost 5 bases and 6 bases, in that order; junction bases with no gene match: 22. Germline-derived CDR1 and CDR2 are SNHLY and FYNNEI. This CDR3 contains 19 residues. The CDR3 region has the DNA TGTGCCAGCAGTACATCCGGGGGACAGGACACTCGGAAGGCCGATACGCAGTATTTT. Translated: CASSTSGGQDTRKADTQYF.

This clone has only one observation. The CDR3 reads CASSLRGGNTEAFF. CDR3 DNA sequence: TGTGCCAGCAGCTTGAGGGGAGGGAACACTGAAGCTTTCTTT. The chain joins TRBV11-3 to TRBJ1-1, with TRBD1 as a possible D gene (5 bases). This CDR3 is built from 14 residues. The V gene lost 3 bases and the J gene lost 1 base, with 9 bases spanning the gap. Germline values: CDR1 SGHNT, CDR2 YENEEA. Full variable domain (remainder filled in from reference TRBV11-3 and TRBJ1-1): EAGVVQSPRYKIIEKKQPVAFWCNPISGHNTLYWYLQNLGQGPELLIRYENEEAVDDSQLPKDRFSAERLKGVDSTLKIQPAELGDSAVYLCASSLRGGNTEAFFGQGTRLTVV.

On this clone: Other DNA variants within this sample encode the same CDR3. CDR3 sequence reads: CATSRGRQGAYNEQFF. The DNA for the CDR3 is TGTGCCACCAGCAGAGGAAGGCAGGGGGCCTACAATGAGCAGTTCTTC. The chain carries TRBV15 and TRBJ2-1; TRBD1 aligns across 7 bases. Looked up from germline, CDR1 is LNHNV and CDR2 is YYDKDF (reference sequence). J was trimmed by 2 bases and V by 1 base; bases with no gene match: 5. The CDR3 is made up of 16 amino acids.

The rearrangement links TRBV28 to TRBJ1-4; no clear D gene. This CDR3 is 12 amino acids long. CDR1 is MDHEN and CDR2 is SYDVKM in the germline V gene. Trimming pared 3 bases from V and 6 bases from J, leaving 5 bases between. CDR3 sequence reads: CASSLVYEKLFF. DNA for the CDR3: TGTGCCAGCAGTTTGGTGTATGAAAAACTGTTTTTT. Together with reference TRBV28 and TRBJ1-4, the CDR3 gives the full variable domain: DVKVTQSSRYLVKRTGEKVFLECVQDMDHENMFWYRQDPGLGLRLIYFSYDVKMKEKGDIPEGYSVSREKKERFSLILESASTNQTSMYLCASSLVYEKLFFGSGTQLSVL.

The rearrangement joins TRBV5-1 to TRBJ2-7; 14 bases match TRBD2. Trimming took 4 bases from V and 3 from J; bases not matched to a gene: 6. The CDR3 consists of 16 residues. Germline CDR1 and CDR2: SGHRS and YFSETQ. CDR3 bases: TGCGCCAGCAGCAAGGGACTAGCGGGAGAGTACTACGAGCAGTACTTC. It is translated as CASSKGLAGEYYEQYF.

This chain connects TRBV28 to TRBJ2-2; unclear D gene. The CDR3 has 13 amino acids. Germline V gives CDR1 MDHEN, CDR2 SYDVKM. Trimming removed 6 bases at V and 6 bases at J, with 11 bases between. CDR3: CASSPDWAGELFF. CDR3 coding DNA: TGTGCCAGCAGCCCCGACTGGGCCGGGGAGCTGTTTTTT.

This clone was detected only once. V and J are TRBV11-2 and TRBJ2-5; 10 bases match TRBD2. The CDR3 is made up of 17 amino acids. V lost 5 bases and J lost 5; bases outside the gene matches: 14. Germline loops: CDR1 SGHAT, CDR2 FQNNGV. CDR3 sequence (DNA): TGTGCCAGCAGCGCCCCGGGGAGCGGGAGGGCGGGGGAGACCCAGTACTTC. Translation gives CASSAPGSGRAGETQYF.

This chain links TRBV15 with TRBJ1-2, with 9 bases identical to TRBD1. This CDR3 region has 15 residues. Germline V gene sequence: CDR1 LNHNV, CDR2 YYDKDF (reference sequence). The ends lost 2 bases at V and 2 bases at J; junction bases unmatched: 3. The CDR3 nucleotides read TGTGCCACCAGCAGAAGGACAGGGGAAAACTATGGCTACACCTTC. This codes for CATSRRTGENYGYTF.

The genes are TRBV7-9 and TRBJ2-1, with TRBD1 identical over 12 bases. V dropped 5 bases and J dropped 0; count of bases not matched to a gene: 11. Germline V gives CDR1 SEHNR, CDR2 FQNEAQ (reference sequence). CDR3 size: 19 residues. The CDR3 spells CASSLGTGGLFSSYNEQFF. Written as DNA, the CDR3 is TGTGCCAGCAGCCTTGGGACAGGGGGCCTTTTTAGCTCCTACAATGAGCAGTTCTTC.

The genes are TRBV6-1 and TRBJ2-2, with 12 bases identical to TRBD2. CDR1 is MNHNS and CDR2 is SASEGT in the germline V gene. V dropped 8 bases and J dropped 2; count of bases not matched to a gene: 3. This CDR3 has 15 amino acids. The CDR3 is CASAGLAGNTGELFF. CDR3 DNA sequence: TGTGCCAGCGCAGGACTAGCGGGAAACACCGGGGAGCTGTTTTTT.

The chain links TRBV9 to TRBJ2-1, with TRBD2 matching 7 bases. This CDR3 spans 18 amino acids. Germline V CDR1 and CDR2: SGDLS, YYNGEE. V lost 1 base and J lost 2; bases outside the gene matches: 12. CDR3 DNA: TGTGCCAGCAGCGTAACCGGTGGGGGGGATCAAACCTACAATGAGCAGTTCTTC. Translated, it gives CASSVTGGGDQTYNEQFF. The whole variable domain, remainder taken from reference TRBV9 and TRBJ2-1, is DSGVTQTPKHLITATGQRVTLRCSPRSGDLSVYWYQQSLDQGLQFLIQYYNGEERAKGNILERFSAQQFPDLHSELNLSSLELGDSALYFCASSVTGGGDQTYNEQFFGPGTRLTVL.

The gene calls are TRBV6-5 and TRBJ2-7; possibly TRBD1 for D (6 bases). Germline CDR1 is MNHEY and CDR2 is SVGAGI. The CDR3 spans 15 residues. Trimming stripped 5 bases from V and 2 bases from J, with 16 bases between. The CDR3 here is CASSPDRITTYEQYF. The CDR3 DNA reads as TGTGCCAGCAGTCCAGACAGGATAACCACCTACGAGCAGTACTTC.